This T cell receptor (beta chain) was found in a study of cytomegalovirus exposure and HLA in healthy donors (dated by TCRdb to about 2017). Some background on the complete study: According to an earlier analysis of a few hundred of the donors, about 170 million T cells yielded approximately 120 million unique TCR beta sequences and around 300 Gb of sequence data. About 280 gigabases of sequencing data and around 90 million unique TCR sequences made up an early release that covered some 640 HLA-typed donors. Of the 350 to 450 genotyped donors, 70% to 90% were placed in the genetic ancestry cluster associated with self-reported Caucasian donors. The study aimed to test whether signatures of past pathogen exposure could be identified by cataloging public T cell receptors. The study profiled the T cell repertoires of 500 to 800 subjects by immunosequencing and related them to cytomegalovirus serostatus. A separate validation cohort of 100 to 150 different subjects was used in addition to the 666-subject first cohort. To predict cytomegalovirus infection status, the study brought together high-throughput TCR immunosequencing, statistical association of individual TCRs with disease status, and machine learning. To study patterns of TCR occurrence, a later analysis re-analyzed previously published TCR beta repertoires from just over 650 donors and added high-resolution HLA genotyping. Rather than using new phenotypic data, the later analysis identified candidate immune exposures from TCR beta sequences and from how often those sequences occurred across donors. An earlier analysis of 587 of the donors used high-throughput TCR beta sequencing to judge whether each TCR beta V gene segment behaved as functional or pseudogenic. Alongside the repertoire data, information on donor age, sex, ethnicity and CMV serostatus was compiled. In a later genetic analysis, genome-wide SNP genotypes for about 65% of the roughly 700 donors were used, and that subset was treated as a discovery cohort. All discovery cohort repertoires had been generated on a single sequencing platform. HLA typing covered class I and class II loci at four-digit resolution. Typing coverage varied by locus: roughly 620-640 donors for A, B, C, DRB1 and DQB1; 522 for DQA1; nearly 610 for DPA1; approximately 470 for DPB1. Roughly 5 DR-DQ haplotypes were handled as single units for association and clustering, since linkage in the cohort was strong. On average, 235,054 unique TCR beta nucleotide sequences were sequenced per donor among some 420 genotyped donors of the cohort, with around 19% of those sequences being non-productive. What the authors observed across the whole study: Sequencing depth was assumed to be roughly uniform across donors in the presence/absence analyses, though that assumption may not hold. Roughly 15 rarely observed V segments, including chromosome 9 orphons, were excluded from the earlier analysis of some 590 of the donors because counts were too low. A total of 150 or so TCR beta chains were listed by the study as associated with cytomegalovirus. In a later analysis, some 18,000 TCR beta sequences were associated with specific HLA alleles at a false discovery rate of 0.05. An association between a missense DCLRE1C variant and V-gene and J-gene trimming of TCR beta chains was found in a later genetic analysis and replicated in an independent cohort. Across donors, most TCR sequences were observed very rarely, whereas some public TCRs were present in many individuals. In this cohort, only TCR beta chains were sequenced, and detectable features were limited by the absence of alpha or paired-chain data. For the cohort, immune exposure information was limited to CMV serostatus. When HLA alleles, especially DR and DQ, strongly co-occurred, attributing TCR associations to individual alleles was difficult. Because some donors lacked HLA typing at each locus, the association tests relied only on the typed subset. Broadly in line with IMGT annotations, most TCR beta V segments showed up in productive rearrangements about 87% or about 30% of the time in an earlier analysis of around 550 of the donors. A further reported finding was that TCR beta sequences accurately predicted the HLA-A and HLA-B alleles for most subjects in the first cohort. According to a later analysis, TCR association rates differed among HLA loci, with DRB1 alleles showing the most associated TCRs and HLA-C alleles showing the fewest. A later analysis reported that several top co-occurrence clusters appeared linked to parvovirus B19, influenza, CMV and Epstein-Barr virus. Correlated functional status among segregating V segments might be attributable to linkage disequilibrium, but an unknown experimental factor could not be ruled out. Because the 87-base-pair reads could not distinguish some IMGT-functional V segments, including TRBV6-2 and TRBV6-3, those segments were excluded. According to the authors, the approach could potentially be generalized to other disease states and immunological phenotypes. Three of the identified cytomegalovirus-associated TCR beta chains were confirmed in vitro to be specific for cytomegalovirus antigens. Cytomegalovirus status was reported to be diagnosed by the classifier with high specificity and sensitivity in both the original and validation cohorts. In a later analysis, most CMV-associated TCR beta chains were found to appear HLA-restricted, with HLA associations seemingly driven largely by CMV exposure. The sequencing pipeline was judged likely to have produced a cluster of highly shared sequence variants as a technical artifact. Compared with the roughly 670-donor mean, donors in an Asian-associated ancestry cluster had fewer N-insertions in productive TCRs, according to a later genetic analysis. In a later analysis, HLA-associated TCR beta chains showed more clonal expansion and lower generation probabilities than non-associated chains that were equally common.

Note on this clone: What antigen it recognizes has not been identified. No per-base quality is available; no much larger clone lies one base away.

The library relied on the immunoSEQ multiplex PCR assay. For the multiplex PCR, a mixture combining 60 forward primers for TCR Vbeta segments and 13 reverse primers for TCR Jbeta segments was used. The CDR3 region of rearranged TCR beta genes was amplified from genomic DNA with a multiplex PCR assay. The Illumina HiSeq System was used to sequence the amplified TCR beta libraries as 87-base-pair reads. The source study handled its data this way. A later analysis tallied tens of millions of unique TCR beta chains across the 600 to 700 repertoires, and approximately 11 million of those chains were shared by two or more donors. Raw reads were error-corrected and collapsed into unique sequences by a nearest-neighbor algorithm in which closely related sequences were merged to remove PCR and sequencing errors. To assign V, D and J gene segments, CDR3 sequences were aligned to IMGT reference sequences. For a sequence to be retained, a match of at least six nucleotides to both a V gene segment and a J gene segment was required. Rearrangements were classified as productive when the CDR3 lacked stop codons and remained in frame with V and J, and all other rearrangements were classified as non-productive. CDR3 was defined by IMGT convention, running from the second conserved V-encoded cysteine to the conserved J-encoded phenylalanine. The earlier analysis of fewer than 700 of the donors excluded sequences that lacked an unambiguous match to a single V gene segment. In an earlier analysis of about 590 of the donors, a V segment was called functional when productive rearrangements were above 56.7%, and segregating when the standard deviation between donors exceeded 5%. A statistical classification framework was built for diagnosing cytomegalovirus status from the catalog of TCR beta chain sequences. A later analysis assigned V and J genes by comparing TCR nucleotide sequences with IMGT/GENE-DB human TR gene sequences. In a later analysis, CDR3 sequences and most-parsimonious VDJ recombination scenarios were assigned using the TCRdist pipeline. A later analysis defined each TCR beta chain by its CDR3 amino acid sequence plus V-gene family, and excluded reads lacking a unique V-gene family. To address suspected cross-contamination and a sequencing artifact, a later analysis removed 450 to 700 highly shared, low-generation-probability nucleotide sequences. A later analysis calculated a clonal expansion index for each public chain from normalized within-repertoire ranks of inferred template counts. A later analysis computed generation probabilities with a VDJ recombination model fitted to out-of-frame rearrangements, and checked the results against IGoR. Hypergeometric tests were used in a later analysis to score TCR-TCR, TCR-HLA and TCR-CMV co-occurrence, with a repertoire-size bias correction applied to the TCR pairs. To estimate false discovery rates, a later analysis permuted the HLA or CMV assignments 20 times. In a later analysis, co-occurring TCRs were grouped using DBSCAN, and TCRdist sequence similarity was added for clustering within HLA-allele-positive subsets. For co-occurrence clustering, repertoires with fewer than 30,000 or more than 120,000 public chains were excluded, along with several repertoires with anomalous nucleotide sharing. The table was pulled from immuneACCESS by TCRdb, which kept in-frame rearrangements only. Such tables lose some clones; where checked, under half of the loss comes from unresolved V genes, and the rest has no known cause. V and J calls plus clone size are reproduced from that table; the DNA served to infer D and trimming. This sample has some 89,000 clones in its table, and approximately 72% of those were observed once. Of the sample, 4.1% is held by the ten largest clones.

The cohort comprised hundreds of healthy bone marrow donors. At the time of sampling, all cohort members were nominally healthy, though unrecorded immune exposures were likely present. The donor was CMV seropositive and belonged to the group of more than 250 seropositive cohort members. A peripheral blood sample was collected from each donor, and TCR beta sequencing was performed on peripheral blood mononuclear cells. Genomic DNA was extracted from the blood cell samples with the Qiagen DNeasy Blood Extraction Kit. The cysteine opens and the phenylalanine closes a CDR3 of 14 amino acids. Here the CDR3 DNA is all that survives: 42 bases in frame from base 1. The germline V gene yields MNHNS for CDR1 and SASEGT for CDR2. V lost 5 bases and J lost 3 bases, and the count of bases not matched to a germline gene is 3.

In this chain, TRBV6-1 is recombined with TRBJ2-7; 11 bases in the junction line up with TRBD1. The sample taken for sequencing was PBMCs. The clonotype originates from a woman between 40 and 55 years old in good health and CMV-seropositive. The CDR3 region has the sequence CASSRTGGVYEQYF. The DNA sequence reads TGTGCCAGCAGTAGGACAGGGGGCGTCTACGAGCAGTACTTC.